This T cell receptor (beta chain) was identified in a study of T cell clonotyping in hematopoietic cell transplantation. The germline V gene has CDR1 SGHVS and CDR2 FNYEAQ. The V end was cut by 2 bases, the J end by 2 bases, with 12 bases between. The CDR3 has 16 amino acids. Using immunoSEQ multiplex PCR, the repertoire was profiled, and TCRdb retains in-frame clones only, with some absent. This sample has 13,000 to 15,000 clones, with approximately 97% found just once. Study results and caveats: At the given depth, recipient repertoires were over 95% de novo clonotypes. Pathologically expanded recipient clonotypes increased progressively from day 30 to day 180 as diversity fell. Higher Inverse Simpson Index values in graft donor and pretransplant recipient predicted broader posttransplant TCR diversity. Without cell sorting, CD4 versus CD8 contributions remain unresolved.

A word on this clone: What it binds is unknown.

J is TRBJ2-2 and V is TRBV7-6, with unresolved D. The receptor was derived from a female patient between 50 and 59 years old who had an allogeneic stem cell transplant from an unrelated donor, so T cells may come from the graft donor. Some clones in this sample may be carry-over from other donors' samples. The specimen was peripheral blood mononuclear cells, collected 30 days after allogeneic stem cell transplant. CDR3 sequence (DNA): TGTGCCAGCAGCTTATCGTGGGCGCAAAACACCGGGGAGCTGTTTTTT. Its translation is CASSLSWAQNTGELFF. Based on the CDR3 plus reference TRBV7-6 and TRBJ2-2, the full variable domain is GAGVSQSPRYKVTKRGQDVALRCDPISGHVSLYWYRQALGQGPEFLTYFNYEAQQDKSGLPNDRFSAERPEGSISTLTIQRTEQRDSAMYRCASSLSWAQNTGELFFGEGSRLTVL.